This is a list of T cell receptor beta chains from one sample in a study of shared clonotypes between healthy human individuals. Data came from immunoSEQ multiplex PCR; TCRdb stores just in-frame clones and leaves some out. Found here are hundreds of thousands of clones, roughly 70% of them singletons; the top ten hold about 9.3%. Sequencing used memory CD4+ T cells sorted from blood. The receptors originated from a man under 40 in good health. CDR3s include the opening cysteine and the closing phenylalanine or tryptophan. A D gene is named only where the DNA matches it firmly. The size entry is marked missing in some rows and otherwise reads once, few, many or a size class.

J gene,D gene,V gene,clone size,CDR3 DNA,CDR3 protein
TRBJ2-2,TRBD2,TRBV5-6,-,TGTGCCAGCAGCCCGGGAGGCCGGGACACCGGGGAGCTGTTTTTT,CASSPGGRDTGELFF
TRBJ2-5,-,TRBV6-5,-,TGTGCCAGCAGTTACAAATCGGGAAAGAGCGAGACCCAGTACTTC,CASSYKSGKSETQYF
TRBJ2-2,TRBD2,TRBV5-4,-,TGTGCCAGCAGCCCGGGACTAGTCGGTGGCGGGGAGCTGTTTTTT,CASSPGLVGGGELFF
TRBJ1-5,TRBD1,TRBV25-1,-,TGTGCCAGCAGTTCTAACAGACAGGGGGTTGGCAATCAGCCCCAGCATTTT,CASSSNRQGVGNQPQHF
TRBJ2-2,-,TRBV7-6,few,TGTGCCAGCAGACCCGGGAACACCGGGGAGCTGTTTTTT,CASRPGNTGELFF
TRBJ2-3,-,TRBV2,-,TGTGCCACCCGACAGAACGAACACCCAGATACGCAGTATTTT,CATRQNEHPDTQYF
TRBJ2-7,-,TRBV6-5,-,TGTGCCAGCAGTTACTCGACAGGATACGAGCAGTACTTC,CASSYSTGYEQYF
TRBJ1-4,-,TRBV5-1,-,TGCGCCAGCAGCTTGGACGGGACACCGGGGGGAAAACTGTTTTTT,CASSLDGTPGGKLFF
TRBJ2-7,TRBD1,TRBV5-6,-,TGTGCCAGCAGCGACCGGGACAGGTCCTTCTCCGAGCAGTACTTC,CASSDRDRSFSEQYF
TRBJ2-2,TRBD2,TRBV18,-,TGTGCCAGCTCACCTGGGACTAGACAGACCGGGGAGCTGTTTTTT,CASSPGTRQTGELFF
TRBJ1-1,-,TRBV6-1,-,TGTGCCAGCACTGGGCAGGGAGGCACTGAAGCTTTCTTT,CASTGQGGTEAFF
TRBJ1-5,-,TRBV6-1,-,TGTGCCAGCAGTGAATTCGGACAGCCCAATCAGCCCCAGCATTTT,CASSEFGQPNQPQHF
TRBJ2-2,TRBD1,TRBV27,-,TGTGCCAGCAGTTTAATGGGACAGGGGACCGGGGAGCTGTTTTTT,CASSLMGQGTGELFF